The 8 T cell receptor beta chains below were found in one sample sequenced in a study of blood T cell repertoires in COVID-19. Measured with immunoSEQ multiplex PCR; TCRdb has only the in-frame clones, and not every one. The data show approximately 97,000 clones, over 75% seen once. The sample comprised peripheral blood. These receptors all come from a human donor in a cohort sampled during active COVID-19.

The V gene is TRBV10-3, the J gene TRBJ2-7; perhaps TRBD1 as D (5 bases). The CDR3 is made up of 12 amino acids. Trimming stripped 10 bases from V and 0 bases from J, with 10 bases between. CDR1 ENHRY and CDR2 SYGVKD come from the germline V gene. Here the CDR3 DNA reads TGTGCCACAAAAGGGGTCTCCTACGAGCAGTACTTC. It yields the protein CATKGVSYEQYF.

This clone has a single count. V and J are TRBV6-5 and TRBJ1-2; D is unclear. Deletions cut 0 bases from V and 8 bases from J, with 10 bases between. Germline CDR1 and CDR2: MNHEY and SVGAGI. This CDR3 region has 13 residues. In nucleotides, the CDR3 is TGTGCCAGCAGTTACTCTCGGGATTGGGGCTACACCTTC. Its protein is CASSYSRDWGYTF.

This chain connects TRBV7-6 to TRBJ2-5, with TRBD1 identical over 8 bases. The germline CDR1 and CDR2 sequences are SGHVS and FNYEAQ. V gave up 3 bases and J gave up 2 bases; unmatched junction bases: 5. This CDR3 has 15 residues. CDR3 coding DNA: TGTGCCAGCAGCTTTGACTGGACAGGGCAAGAGACCCAGTACTTC. It encodes CASSFDWTGQETQYF.

This sequence joins TRBV7-8 and TRBJ2-1; no clear D. Germline V gene data show CDR1 as SGHVS and CDR2 as FQNEAQ. V was pared by 4 bases and J by 0 bases, with 4 bases between. CDR3 length: 13 amino acids. CDR3 DNA sequence: TGTGCCAGCAGCTATAACTCCTACAATGAGCAGTTCTTC. It is translated as CASSYNSYNEQFF.

This clone came up once. At one end the junction does not follow the germline gene, possibly because of a read error. The chain recombines TRBV5-6 with TRBJ2-7; D might be TRBD2 (6 bases). CDR1 is SGHDT and CDR2 is YYEEEE in the germline V gene. CDR3 length equals 13 residues. CDR3: CASSPVVGGIPHF. CDR3 nucleotides: TGTGCCAGCAGCCCGGTCGTTGGGGGGATCCCACACTTC. Variable domain in full (rest from reference TRBV5-6 and TRBJ2-7): DAGVTQSPTHLIKTRGQQVTLRCSPKSGHDTVSWYQQALGQGPQFIFQYYEEEERQRGNFPDRFSGHQFPNYSSELNVNALLLGDSALYLCASSPVVGGIPHFGPGTRLTVT.

The chain carries TRBV5-8 and TRBJ1-4; D is undetermined. Germline CDR1 and CDR2: SGHTS and YDEGEE. The germline V and J ends were trimmed by 3 bases and 8 bases, with 8 bases remaining between them. The CDR3 runs to 12 residues. CDR3 protein: CASSWTPEKLFF. DNA of the CDR3: TGTGCCAGCAGCTGGACTCCCGAAAAACTGTTTTTT.

J is TRBJ2-2 and V is TRBV7-2; D may be TRBD2 (6 bases). V lost 3 bases, J lost 7 bases, and 9 bases lay in between. Germline CDR1 reads SGHTA; CDR2 reads FQGNSA. This CDR3 has 13 amino acids. In nucleotides, the CDR3 is TGTGCCAGCAGCTTTGGGGGGTTCGGGGAGCTGTTTTTT. As protein: CASSFGGFGELFF.

This clone was counted between two and nine times. The chain carries TRBV29-1 and TRBJ1-1; a possible D gene is TRBD1 (5 bases). This CDR3 has 17 amino acids. Germline assignment: CDR1 SQVTM and CDR2 ANQGSEA. With 4 bases removed from V and 4 bases from J, the gap between germline ends came to 25 bases. The CDR3 region is CSVGAAVQGGRGTEAFF. CDR3 DNA: TGCAGCGTTGGGGCAGCGGTGCAGGGCGGGAGGGGCACTGAAGCTTTCTTT.